This TCR beta chain originates from a study of T cells after somatic rescue of genetic block. Using immunoSEQ multiplex PCR, the repertoire was profiled, and TCRdb retains in-frame clones only, with some absent. The sample consists of roughly 110,000 clones, just over 90% of them appearing once. The germline gives CDR1 MGHRA, CDR2 YSYEKL. Trimming removed 4 bases from V and 6 bases from J; junction bases left unmatched: 5. The CDR3 runs 15 residues. Material: peripheral blood mononuclear cells (PBMCs). This chain uses TRBV4-1 with TRBJ2-2, with 10 positions matching TRBD1. The clonotype comes from a woman in her late teens or twenties. CDR3 DNA: TGCGCCAGCAGCCCCTGGGACAGGGGTGCCGGGGAGCTGTTTTTT. Its protein is CASSPWDRGAGELFF.